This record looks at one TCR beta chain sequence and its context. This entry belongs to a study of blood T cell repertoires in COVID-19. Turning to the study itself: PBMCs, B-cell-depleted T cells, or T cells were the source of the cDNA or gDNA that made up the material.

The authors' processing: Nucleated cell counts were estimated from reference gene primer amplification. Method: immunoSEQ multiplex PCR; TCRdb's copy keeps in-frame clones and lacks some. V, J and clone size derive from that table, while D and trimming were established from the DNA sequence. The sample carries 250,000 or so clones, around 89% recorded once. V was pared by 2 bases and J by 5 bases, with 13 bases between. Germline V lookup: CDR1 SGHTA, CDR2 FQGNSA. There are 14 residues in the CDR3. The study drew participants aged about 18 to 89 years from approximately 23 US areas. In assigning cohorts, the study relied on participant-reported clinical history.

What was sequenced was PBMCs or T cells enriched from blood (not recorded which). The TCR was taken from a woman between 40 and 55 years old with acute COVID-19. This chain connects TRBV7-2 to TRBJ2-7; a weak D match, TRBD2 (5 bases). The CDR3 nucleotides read TGTGCCAGCAGCTTAAATCGGGGAGACAACGAGCAGTACTTC. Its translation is CASSLNRGDNEQYF.